This paragraph covers one TCR beta chain sequence. Its antigen is unknown. Using immunoSEQ multiplex PCR, the repertoire was profiled, and TCRdb retains in-frame clones only, with some absent. This repertoire shows about 420,000 clones, 70% to 90% found once; its top ten account for less than 4%. The sample comes from a study of Ad26.COV2.S vaccination and SARS-CoV-2 variants. Study-level information: Participants got Ad26.COV2.S intramuscularly, once or twice 56 days apart.

Treatment here: some 19 received Ad26.COV2.S at low or high dose, single or two shots; roughly five received placebo; per-sample allocation not given. Samples were taken on day 63 after the first vaccine or placebo injection. A Boston donor was an adult aged 18-55 years. The CDR3 contains 17 residues. Trimming at V came to 3 bases and at J to 3 bases, leaving 10 bases not matched to a gene. Germline V gene lookup returns CDR1 MGHDK and CDR2 SYGVNS. Study-level results: Marked by substantial breadth, spike-specific CD8+ and CD4+ T cell responses were reportedly seen after vaccination.

The material sequenced was peripheral blood, taken in a trial of Ad26.COV2.S vaccine versus placebo. The V call is TRBV25-1, the J call TRBJ2-1, with 8 bases lining up with TRBD2. The receptor was isolated from a person between 18 and 59 years old who received the Ad26.COV2.S COVID-19 vaccine or a placebo. DNA for the CDR3: TGTGCCAGCAGTGACAGGGTAGCGGGGTCTCTCTACAATGAGCAGTTCTTC. Translating it yields CASSDRVAGSLYNEQFF.